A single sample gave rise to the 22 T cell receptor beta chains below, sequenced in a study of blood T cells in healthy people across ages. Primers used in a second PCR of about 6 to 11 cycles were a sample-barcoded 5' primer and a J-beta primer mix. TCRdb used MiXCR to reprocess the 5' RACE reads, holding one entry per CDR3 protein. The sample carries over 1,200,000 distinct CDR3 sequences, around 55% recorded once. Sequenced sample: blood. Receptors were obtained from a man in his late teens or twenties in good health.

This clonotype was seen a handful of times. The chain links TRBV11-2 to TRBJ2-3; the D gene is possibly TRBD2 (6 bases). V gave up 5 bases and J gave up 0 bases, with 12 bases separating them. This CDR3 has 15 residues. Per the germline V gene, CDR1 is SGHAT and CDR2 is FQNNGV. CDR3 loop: CASSHAGTSTDTQYF. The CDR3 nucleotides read TGTGCCAGCAGCCATGCCGGGACTAGCACAGATACGCAGTATTTT. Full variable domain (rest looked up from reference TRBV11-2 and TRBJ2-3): EAGVAQSPRYKIIEKRQSVAFWCNPISGHATLYWYQQILGQGPKLLIQFQNNGVVDDSQLPKDRFSAERLKGVDSTLKIQPAKLEDSAVYLCASSHAGTSTDTQYFGPGTRLTVL.

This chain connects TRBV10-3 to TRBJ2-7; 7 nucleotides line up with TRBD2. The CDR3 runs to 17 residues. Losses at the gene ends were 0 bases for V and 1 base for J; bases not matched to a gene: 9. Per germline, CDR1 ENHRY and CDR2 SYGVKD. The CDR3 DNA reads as TGTGCCATCAGTGAGTCGGGGACTACTAGACGGTCCTACGAGCAGTACTTC. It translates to CAISESGTTRRSYEQYF.

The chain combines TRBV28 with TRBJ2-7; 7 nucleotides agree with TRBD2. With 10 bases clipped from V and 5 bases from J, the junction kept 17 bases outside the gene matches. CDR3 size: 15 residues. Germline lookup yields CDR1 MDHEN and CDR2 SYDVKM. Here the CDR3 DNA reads TGTGCCATCGCACAGAGCGGGGATCGGATGAACGAGCAGTACTTC. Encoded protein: CAIAQSGDRMNEQYF.

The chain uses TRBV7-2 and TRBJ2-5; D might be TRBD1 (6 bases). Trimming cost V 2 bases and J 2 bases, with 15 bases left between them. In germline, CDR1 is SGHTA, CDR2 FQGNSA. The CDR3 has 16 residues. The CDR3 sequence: CASSLTRSRGQETQYF. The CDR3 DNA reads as TGTGCCAGCAGCTTAACACGCAGCAGGGGACAAGAGACCCAGTACTTC.

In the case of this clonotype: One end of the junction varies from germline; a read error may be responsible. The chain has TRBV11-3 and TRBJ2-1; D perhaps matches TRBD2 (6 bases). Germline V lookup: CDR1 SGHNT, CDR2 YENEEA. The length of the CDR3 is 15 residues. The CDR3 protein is CASSSGETSYNEQFF. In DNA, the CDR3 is TGTGCCAGCAGCTCGGGGGAAACCTCCTACAATGAGCAGTTCTTT.

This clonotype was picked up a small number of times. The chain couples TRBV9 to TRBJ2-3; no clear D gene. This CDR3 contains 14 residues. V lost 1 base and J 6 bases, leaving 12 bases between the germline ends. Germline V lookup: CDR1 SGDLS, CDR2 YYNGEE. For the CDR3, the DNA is TGTGCCAGCAGCGTAATCGGGCTTTCGGATACGCAGTATTTT. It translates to CASSVIGLSDTQYF.

CDR3 protein: CASRPWDGNTEAFF. DNA of the CDR3: TGTGCCAGCAGACCCTGGGACGGAAACACTGAAGCTTTCTTT. The rearrangement links TRBV2 to TRBJ1-1; TRBD1 might be the D (5 bases). This CDR3 is 14 amino acids long. CDR1 and CDR2 (germline): SNHLY, FYNNEI. The V gene lost 6 bases and the J gene lost 2 bases, with 13 bases spanning the gap.

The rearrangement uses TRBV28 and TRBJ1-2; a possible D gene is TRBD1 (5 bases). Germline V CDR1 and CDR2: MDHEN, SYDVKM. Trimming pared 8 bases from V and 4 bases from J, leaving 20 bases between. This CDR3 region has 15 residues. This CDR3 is CASSRGGAGGYGYTF. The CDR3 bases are TGTGCCAGCTCCCGGGGAGGGGCCGGAGGCTATGGCTACACCTTC.

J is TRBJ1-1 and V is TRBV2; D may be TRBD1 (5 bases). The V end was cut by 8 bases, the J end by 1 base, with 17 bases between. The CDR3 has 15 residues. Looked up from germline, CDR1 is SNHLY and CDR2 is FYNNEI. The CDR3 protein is CASSPGRGRNTEAFF. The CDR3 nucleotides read TGTGCCAGCTCCCCCGGGAGGGGTAGGAACACTGAAGCTTTCTTT. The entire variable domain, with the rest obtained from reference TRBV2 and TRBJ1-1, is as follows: EPEVTQTPSHQVTQMGQEVILRCVPISNHLYFYWYRQILGQKVEFLVSFYNNEISEKSEIFDDQFSVERPDGSNFTLKIRSTKLEDSAMYFCASSPGRGRNTEAFFGQGTRLTVV.

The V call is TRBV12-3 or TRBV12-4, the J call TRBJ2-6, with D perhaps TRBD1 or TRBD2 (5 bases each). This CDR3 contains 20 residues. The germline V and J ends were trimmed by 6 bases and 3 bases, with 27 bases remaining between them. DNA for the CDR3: TGTGCCAGCAGCCGCCCAACAGGACTCACCCTAGGGTTTGGGGCCAACGTCCTGACTTTC. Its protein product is CASSRPTGLTLGFGANVLTF.

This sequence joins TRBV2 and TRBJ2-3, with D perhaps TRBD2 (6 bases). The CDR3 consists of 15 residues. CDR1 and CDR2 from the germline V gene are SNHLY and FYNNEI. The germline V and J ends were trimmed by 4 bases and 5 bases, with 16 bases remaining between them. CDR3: CASSGGRDLKDTQYF. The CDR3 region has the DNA TGTGCCAGCAGTGGAGGGCGGGATCTTAAAGATACGCAGTATTTT.

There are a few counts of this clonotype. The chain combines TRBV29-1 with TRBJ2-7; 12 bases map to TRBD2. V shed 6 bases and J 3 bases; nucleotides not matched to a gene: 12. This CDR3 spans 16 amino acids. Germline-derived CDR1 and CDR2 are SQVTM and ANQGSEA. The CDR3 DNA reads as TGCAGCGTAGAGCCAGGACTAGCGGGACAGGTCTACGAGCAGTACTTC. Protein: CSVEPGLAGQVYEQYF.

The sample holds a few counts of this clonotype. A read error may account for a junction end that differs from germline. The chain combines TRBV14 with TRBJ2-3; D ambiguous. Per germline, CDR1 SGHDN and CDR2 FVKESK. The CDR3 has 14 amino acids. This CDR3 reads CASSQVVNTDTQYF. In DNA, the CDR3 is TGTGCTAGCAGCCAAGTCGTTAATACAGATACGCAGTATTTT.

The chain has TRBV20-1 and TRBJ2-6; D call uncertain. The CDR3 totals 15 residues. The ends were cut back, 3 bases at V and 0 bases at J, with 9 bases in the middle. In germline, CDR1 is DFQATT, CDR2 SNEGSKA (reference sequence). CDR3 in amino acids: CSARGWISGANVLTF. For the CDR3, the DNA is TGCAGTGCTAGGGGGTGGATCTCTGGGGCCAACGTCCTGACTTTC.

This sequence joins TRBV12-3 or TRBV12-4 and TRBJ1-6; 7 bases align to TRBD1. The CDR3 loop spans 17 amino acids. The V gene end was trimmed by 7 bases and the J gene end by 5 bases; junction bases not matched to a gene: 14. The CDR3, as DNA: TGTGCCAGCACCCGACTTGTTGTAGGGACAGATAATTCACCCCTCCACTTT. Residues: CASTRLVVGTDNSPLHF.

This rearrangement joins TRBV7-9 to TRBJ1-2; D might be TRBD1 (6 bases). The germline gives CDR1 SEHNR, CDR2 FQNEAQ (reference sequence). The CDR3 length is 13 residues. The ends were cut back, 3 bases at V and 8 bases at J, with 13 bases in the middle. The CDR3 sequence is CASSFGGAEGYTF. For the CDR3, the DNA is TGTGCCAGCAGCTTCGGGGGGGCTGAGGGCTACACCTTC.

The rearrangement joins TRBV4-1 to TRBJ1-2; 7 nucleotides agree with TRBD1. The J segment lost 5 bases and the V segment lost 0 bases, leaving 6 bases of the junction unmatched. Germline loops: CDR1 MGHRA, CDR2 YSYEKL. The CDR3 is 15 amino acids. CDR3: CASSQDQGGGYGYTF. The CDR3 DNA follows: TGCGCCAGCAGCCAAGATCAGGGGGGGGGTTATGGCTACACCTTC.

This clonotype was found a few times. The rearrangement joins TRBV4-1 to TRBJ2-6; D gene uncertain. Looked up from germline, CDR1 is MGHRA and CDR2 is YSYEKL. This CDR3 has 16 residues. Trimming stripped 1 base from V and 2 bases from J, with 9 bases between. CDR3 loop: CASSQAASTGANVLTF. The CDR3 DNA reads TGCGCCAGCAGCCAAGCGGCATCGACTGGGGCCAACGTCCTGACTTTC.

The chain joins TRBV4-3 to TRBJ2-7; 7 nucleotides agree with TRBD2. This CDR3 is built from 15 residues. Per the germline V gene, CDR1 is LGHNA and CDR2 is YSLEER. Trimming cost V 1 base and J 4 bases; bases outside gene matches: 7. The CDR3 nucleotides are TGCGCCAGCAGCCAAGTGGGAGGGATGGTGTACGAGCAGTACTTC. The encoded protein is CASSQVGGMVYEQYF.

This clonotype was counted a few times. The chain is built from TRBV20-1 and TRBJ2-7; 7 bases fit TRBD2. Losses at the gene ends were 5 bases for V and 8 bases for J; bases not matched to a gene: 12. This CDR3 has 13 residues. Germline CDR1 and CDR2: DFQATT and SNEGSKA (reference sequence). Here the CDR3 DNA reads TGCAGTGCTGCCCGGGACTATTCCCCCAAGCAGTACTTC. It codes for CSAARDYSPKQYF.

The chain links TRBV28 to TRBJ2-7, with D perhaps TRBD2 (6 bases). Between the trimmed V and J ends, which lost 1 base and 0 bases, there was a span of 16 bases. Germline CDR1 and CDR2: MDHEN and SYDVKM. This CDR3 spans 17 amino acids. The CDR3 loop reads CASSLYKGGSTSYEQYF. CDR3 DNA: TGTGCCAGCAGTTTATACAAAGGAGGGAGCACCTCCTACGAGCAGTACTTC.

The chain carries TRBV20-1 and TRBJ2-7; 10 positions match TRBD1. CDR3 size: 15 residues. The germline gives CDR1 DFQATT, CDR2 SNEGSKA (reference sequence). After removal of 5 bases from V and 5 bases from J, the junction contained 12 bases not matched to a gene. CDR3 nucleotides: TGCAGTGCTTACGTCCGGGACAGGGGAGTCCACGAGCAGTACTTC. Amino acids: CSAYVRDRGVHEQYF.